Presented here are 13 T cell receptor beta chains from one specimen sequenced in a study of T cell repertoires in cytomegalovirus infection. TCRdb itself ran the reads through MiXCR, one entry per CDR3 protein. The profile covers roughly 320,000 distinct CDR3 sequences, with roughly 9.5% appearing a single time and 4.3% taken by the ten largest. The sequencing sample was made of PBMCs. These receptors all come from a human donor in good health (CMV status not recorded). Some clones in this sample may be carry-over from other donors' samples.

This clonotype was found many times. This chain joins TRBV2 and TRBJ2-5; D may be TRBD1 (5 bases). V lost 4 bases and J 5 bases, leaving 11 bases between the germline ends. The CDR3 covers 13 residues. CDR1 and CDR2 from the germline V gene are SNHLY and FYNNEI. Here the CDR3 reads CASSARRAETQYF. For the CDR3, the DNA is TGTGCCAGCAGTGCCCGCAGGGCGGAGACCCAGTACTTC.

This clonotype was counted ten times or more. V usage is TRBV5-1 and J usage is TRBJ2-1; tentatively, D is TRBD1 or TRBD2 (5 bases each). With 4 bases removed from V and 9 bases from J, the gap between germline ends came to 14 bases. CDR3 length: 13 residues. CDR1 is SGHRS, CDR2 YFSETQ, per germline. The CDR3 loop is CASSGSRETEQFF. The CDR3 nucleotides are TGCGCCAGCAGCGGCTCCAGGGAGACTGAGCAGTTCTTC.

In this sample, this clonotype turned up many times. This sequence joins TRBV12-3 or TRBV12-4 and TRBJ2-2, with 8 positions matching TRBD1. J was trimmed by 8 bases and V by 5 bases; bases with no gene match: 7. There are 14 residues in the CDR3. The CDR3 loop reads CASSEDRAVGELFF. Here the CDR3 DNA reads TGTGCCAGCAGTGAGGACAGGGCGGTTGGGGAGCTGTTTTTT.

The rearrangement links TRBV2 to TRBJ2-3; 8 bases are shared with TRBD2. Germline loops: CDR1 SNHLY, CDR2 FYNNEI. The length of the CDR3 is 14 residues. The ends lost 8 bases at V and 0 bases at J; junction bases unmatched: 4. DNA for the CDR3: TGTGCCAGCTTCGCGGGAGGAAGCACAGATACGCAGTATTTT. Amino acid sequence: CASFAGGSTDTQYF. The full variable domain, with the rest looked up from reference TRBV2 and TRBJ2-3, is EPEVTQTPSHQVTQMGQEVILRCVPISNHLYFYWYRQILGQKVEFLVSFYNNEISEKSEIFDDQFSVERPDGSNFTLKIRSTKLEDSAMYFCASFAGGSTDTQYFGPGTRLTVL.

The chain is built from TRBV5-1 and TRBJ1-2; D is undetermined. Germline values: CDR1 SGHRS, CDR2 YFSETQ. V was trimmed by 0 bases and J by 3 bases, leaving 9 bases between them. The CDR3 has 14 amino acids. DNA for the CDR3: TGCGCCAGCAGCTTGGAGCAGACCTACTATGGCTACACCTTC. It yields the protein CASSLEQTYYGYTF.

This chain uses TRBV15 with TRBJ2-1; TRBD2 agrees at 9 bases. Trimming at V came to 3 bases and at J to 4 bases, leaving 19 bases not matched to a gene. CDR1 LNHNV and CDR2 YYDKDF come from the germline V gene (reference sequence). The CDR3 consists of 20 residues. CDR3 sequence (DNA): TGTGCCACCAGCAGGGGGGGGGGAGTAGCGGGAGAAACGTGGTACAATGAGCAGTTCTTC. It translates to CATSRGGGVAGETWYNEQFF.

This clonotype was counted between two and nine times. CDR3 nucleotides: TGTGCCAGCAGTTCGACGAACGGCAATCAGCCCCAGCATTTT. This encodes CASSSTNGNQPQHF. The rearrangement joins TRBV6-1 to TRBJ1-5, with D unclear. The CDR3 extends over 14 amino acids. The V end lost 5 bases, the J end lost 2 bases, and 10 bases lay between the germline ends. Germline V gene sequence: CDR1 MNHNS, CDR2 SASEGT.

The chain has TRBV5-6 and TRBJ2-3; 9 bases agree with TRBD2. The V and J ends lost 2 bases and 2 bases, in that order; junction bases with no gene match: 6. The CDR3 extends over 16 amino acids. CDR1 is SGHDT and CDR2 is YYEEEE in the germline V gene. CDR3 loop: CASSFRSGGYTDTQYF. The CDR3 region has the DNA TGTGCCAGCAGCTTCAGGAGCGGGGGGTACACAGATACGCAGTATTTT.

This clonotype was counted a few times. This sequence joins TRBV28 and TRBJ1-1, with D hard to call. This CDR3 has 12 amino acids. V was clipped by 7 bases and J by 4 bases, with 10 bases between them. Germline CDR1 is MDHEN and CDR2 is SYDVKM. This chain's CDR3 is CASKSALTEAFF. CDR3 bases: TGTGCCAGCAAATCCGCCCTCACTGAAGCTTTCTTT. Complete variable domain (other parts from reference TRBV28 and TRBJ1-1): DVKVTQSSRYLVKRTGEKVFLECVQDMDHENMFWYRQDPGLGLRLIYFSYDVKMKEKGDIPEGYSVSREKKERFSLILESASTNQTSMYLCASKSALTEAFFGQGTRLTVV.

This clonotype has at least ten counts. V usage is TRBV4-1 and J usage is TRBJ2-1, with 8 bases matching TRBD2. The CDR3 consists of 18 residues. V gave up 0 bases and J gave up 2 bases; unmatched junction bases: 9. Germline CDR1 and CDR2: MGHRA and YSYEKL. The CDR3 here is CASSQEQGLGRPYNEQFF. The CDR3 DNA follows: TGCGCCAGCAGCCAAGAACAGGGACTAGGGCGTCCCTACAATGAGCAGTTCTTC.

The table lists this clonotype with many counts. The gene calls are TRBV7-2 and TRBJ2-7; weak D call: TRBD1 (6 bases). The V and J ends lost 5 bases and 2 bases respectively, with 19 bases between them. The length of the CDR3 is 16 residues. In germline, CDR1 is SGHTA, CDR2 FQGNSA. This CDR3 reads CASSPQGVVRTYEQYF. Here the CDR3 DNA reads TGTGCCAGCAGCCCACAGGGCGTTGTCAGGACCTACGAGCAGTACTTC.

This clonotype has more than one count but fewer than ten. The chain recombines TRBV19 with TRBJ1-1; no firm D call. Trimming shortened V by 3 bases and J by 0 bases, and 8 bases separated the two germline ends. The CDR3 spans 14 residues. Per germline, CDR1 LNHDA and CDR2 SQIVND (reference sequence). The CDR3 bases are TGTGCCAGTAGTATCGGACGGTTGAACACTGAAGCTTTCTTT. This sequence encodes CASSIGRLNTEAFF.

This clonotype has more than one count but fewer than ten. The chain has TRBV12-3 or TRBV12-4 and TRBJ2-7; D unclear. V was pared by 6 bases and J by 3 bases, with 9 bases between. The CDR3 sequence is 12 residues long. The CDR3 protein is CASRIDLYEQYF. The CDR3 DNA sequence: TGTGCCAGCAGGATTGATCTCTACGAGCAGTACTTC.